This TCR beta chain emerged from a study of blood T cells in healthy people across ages. The study, taken as a whole, reports: Older individuals had lower TCR beta diversity per million T cells (the decline was roughly linear).

Combining a sample-barcoded 5' primer with a J-beta primer mix, a second PCR ran for about 7 to 11 cycles. TCRdb recomputed calls from the 5' RACE reads with MiXCR, one row per CDR3 protein. The data contain hundreds of thousands of distinct CDR3 sequences, roughly 60% of them singletons. V dropped 2 bases and J dropped 0 bases, with 14 bases sitting between them. Germline lookup yields CDR1 SGHTA and CDR2 FQGNSA. CDR3 length: 17 amino acids. This clonotype has just one count. The antigen remains undetermined. This chain links TRBV7-2 with TRBJ2-4; D gene ambiguous. Sequencing used blood. This sequence was found in a man aged 25-45 years in good health. The CDR3 spells CASSLRVAALAKNIQYF. DNA for the CDR3: TGTGCCAGCAGCTTACGGGTAGCCGCTTTAGCCAAAAACATTCAGTACTTC.